Listed below are T cell receptor beta chains from one sample, sequenced in a study of T cell responses to AZD1222 COVID-19 vaccine. Only in-frame clones appear in the TCRdb table, and some are missing; sequencing was by immunoSEQ multiplex PCR. The repertoire holds 80,000 to 100,000 clones, with roughly 92% as singletons. The source material was peripheral blood, sampled on day 0 of AZD1222 vaccination. These receptors were taken from an adult in good health. Both conserved end residues are part of each CDR3. D genes are given only for firm matches. A clone size is listed for some rows: how often the clone was seen (once, few, many), or a class if it is expanded.

clone size	V gene	J gene	D gene	CDR3 protein	CDR3 DNA
-	TRBV3-1/TRBV3-2	TRBJ1-2	-	CASSQDIGYGYTF	TGTGCCAGCAGCCAAGATATCGGCTATGGCTACACCTTC
-	TRBV28	TRBJ1-2	TRBD1	CASSLGGQEINYGYTF	TGTGCCAGCAGTTTGGGAGGACAGGAGATTAACTATGGCTACACCTTC
-	TRBV5-1	TRBJ2-7	TRBD2	CASSLASTTSGRTYEQYF	TGCGCCAGCAGCTTGGCCTCTACTACTAGCGGGAGGACCTACGAGCAGTACTTC
once	TRBV12-5	TRBJ2-7	TRBD1	CASGLVPLGQGPSYSYEQYF	TGTGCTAGTGGTTTGGTACCTCTCGGACAGGGCCCTTCATATTCCTACGAGCAGTACTTC
-	TRBV4-1	TRBJ1-4	-	CASSPSILSHYEKLFF	TGCGCCAGCAGCCCCTCGATTCTGAGCCACTATGAAAAACTGTTTTTT
-	TRBV4-2	TRBJ1-4	-	CASSQGVGAANEKLFF	TGTGCCAGCAGCCAAGGTGTGGGTGCAGCTAATGAAAAACTGTTTTTT
-	TRBV21-1	TRBJ2-7	-	CASSSPLSSGSKYEQYF	TGTGCCAGCAGCTCCCCCCTATCTAGCGGGTCGAAGTACGAGCAGTACTTC
-	TRBV11-2	TRBJ1-1	-	CASSSGGGAEAFF	TGTGCCAGCAGTAGTGGGGGGGGCGCTGAAGCTTTCTTT
once	TRBV3-1/TRBV3-2	TRBJ1-4	-	CASSSYEKLFF	TGTGCCAGCAGTTCCTATGAAAAACTGTTTTTT
-	TRBV19	TRBJ2-3	TRBD2	CASSFTGGDGDTQYF	TGTGCCAGTAGTTTCACGGGGGGGGATGGAGATACGCAGTATTTT
-	TRBV5-1	TRBJ2-5	TRBD2	CASSLYSGAQETQYF	TGCGCCAGCAGCTTATATAGCGGGGCCCAAGAGACCCAGTACTTC
few	TRBV19	TRBJ2-1	TRBD2	CASSTLGLAGGPPEQFF	TGTGCCAGTAGTACCCTCGGACTAGCGGGGGGCCCCCCTGAGCAGTTCTTC
-	TRBV11-3	TRBJ2-7	TRBD1	CASSLGAGTGANEQYF	TGTGCCAGCAGCTTAGGCGCCGGGACAGGGGCGAACGAGCAGTACTTC
-	TRBV19	TRBJ2-6	-	CASTPGGQFSGANVLTF	TGTGCCAGCACCCCCGGTGGGCAGTTCTCTGGGGCCAACGTCCTGACTTTC
-	TRBV9	TRBJ1-5	-	CASSAEGSWVPQHF	TGTGCCAGCAGCGCCGAAGGGTCGTGGGTGCCCCAGCATTTT
-	TRBV29-1	TRBJ2-5	-	CSVGMDSSRAGQYF	TGCAGCGTTGGAATGGACAGTTCGAGAGCGGGCCAGTACTTC
-	TRBV7-9	TRBJ2-2	-	CASSYRDRSREGTGELFF	TGTGCCAGCAGCTACCGGGACAGGTCCAGGGAGGGGACCGGGGAGCTGTTTTTT
-	TRBV6-6	TRBJ1-2	TRBD1	CASSYQPDRTNYGYTF	TGTGCCAGCAGTTACCAACCGGACAGGACTAACTATGGCTACACCTTC
-	TRBV30	TRBJ1-3	-	CAWSPRAPSGNTIYF	TGTGCCTGGAGTCCTCGAGCCCCCTCTGGAAACACCATATATTTT
once	TRBV7-9	TRBJ1-5	-	CASSSSAGRFDRNQPQHF	TGTGCCAGCAGCTCAAGTGCAGGGAGATTTGATCGCAATCAGCCCCAGCATTTT
-	TRBV19	TRBJ2-5	-	CASRTPAGETQYF	TGTGCCAGTAGGACGCCTGCGGGAGAGACCCAGTACTTC
once	TRBV2	TRBJ2-1	-	CASSESRVEQFF	TGTGCCAGCAGTGAATCGAGGGTTGAGCAGTTCTTC
-	TRBV12-3/TRBV12-4	TRBJ1-1	-	CASSLADKAFF	TGTGCCAGCAGTTTGGCGGACAAAGCTTTCTTT